This T cell receptor (beta chain) was found in a study of control samples from healthy donors and cancer patients. Trimming pared 5 bases from V and 0 bases from J, leaving 28 bases between. Germline CDR1 and CDR2: MNHEY and SVGEGT. The CDR3 is made up of 20 amino acids. The repertoire was sequenced with immunoSEQ multiplex PCR; TCRdb's copy has only in-frame clones and lacks some. The sample has about 81,000 clones; around 94% are singletons. The TCR sequence derives from a woman aged 18-29 years in good health. The rearrangement links TRBV6-2 or TRBV6-3 to TRBJ1-2; perhaps TRBD1 as D (6 bases). Sequenced sample: blood. The CDR3 sequence: CASSKGPVLTGLEANYGYTF. The CDR3 nucleotides read TGTGCCAGCAGTAAGGGTCCCGTACTAACAGGGCTCGAGGCTAACTATGGCTACACCTTC.